Only a few counts were recorded for the clone carrying this TCR beta chain. The antigen is undetermined. The entirety of the isolated RNA underwent reverse transcription, so expressed TCRB transcripts were sequenced. Only in-frame clones appear in the TCRdb table, and some are missing; sequencing was by immunoSEQ multiplex PCR. The sample lists 200,000 to 300,000 clones, around 68% occurring once. Trimming took off 2 bases at V and 7 bases at J, with 9 bases between the two ends. Germline V gives CDR1 SQVTM, CDR2 ANQGSEA. The CDR3 runs to 12 residues. The entry originates in a study of beta chain features in type 1 diabetes. Study observations and caveats: Equally in patients and controls, PCR might preferentially amplify shorter templates. For Type 1 diabetes patients, all four CD4+ subsets carried TCRB CDR3s that were moderately but significantly shorter.

Sorting with CD45RO/CCR7/CD25/CD127/CD95/CD27 yielded naive, central memory, regulatory and stem-like memory CD4+ cells. Sorted cells reached over 95% purity in every population. The TCR originated in a young man in good health. Input material: naive CD4+ T cells from blood. The V gene is TRBV29-1, the J gene TRBJ2-1, with D perhaps TRBD1 or TRBD2 (7 bases each). CDR3 DNA: TGCAGCGTTGAACAGGGGGGGAATGAGCAGTTCTTC. Translating gives CSVEQGGNEQFF.